This T cell receptor beta chain was sequenced in a study of cytomegalovirus exposure and HLA in healthy donors. Study details: Both the roughly 120 validation repertoires and the approximately 700 first-cohort repertoires used the same platform, as reported by a later analysis.

Separate from the 666-subject first cohort was the 120-subject validation cohort, to which the donors belonged. V lost 6 bases and J 4 bases, leaving 12 bases between the germline ends. The CDR3 is 13 amino acids. Germline V gene lookup returns CDR1 MNHNY and CDR2 SVGAGI (reference sequence). Study-wide results and caveats: In vitro, three CMV-associated chains proved specific for CMV antigens. Reportedly, diagnosis of cytomegalovirus status by the classifier showed high specificity and sensitivity.

Notes on this clone: No antigen is known for it.

Generated by immunoSEQ multiplex PCR, the TCRdb table keeps only in-frame clones and is missing some. The sample records 150,000 or so clones, just under 90% being singletons. The rearrangement uses TRBV6-6 and TRBJ1-1; D is unclear. This sequence originates from a woman in her 30s in good health and CMV-seronegative. Sequenced sample: PBMCs. DNA of the CDR3: TGTGCCAGCAGCATCAACAGCGGCACTGAAGCTTTCTTT. The encoded protein is CASSINSGTEAFF.